This TCR beta chain was profiled in a study of cytomegalovirus exposure and HLA in healthy donors. PCR primers comprised 60 Vbeta and 13 Jbeta primers. Some clones are missing from TCRdb's copy, which holds only in-frame ones; the method was immunoSEQ multiplex PCR. Among some 150,000 clones, about two thirds were seen once, and the ten largest hold 2% to 2.5%. Germline assignment: CDR1 SQVTM and CDR2 ANQGSEA. V lost 4 bases and J lost 9; bases outside the gene matches: 8. The length of the CDR3 is 12 residues. The sequenced sample consisted of PBMCs. The TCR originated in a human donor in good health. The rearrangement uses TRBV29-1 and TRBJ2-5; 7 nucleotides align to TRBD2. CDR3 sequence reads: CSVGGAAGAQYF. CDR3 in DNA: TGCAGCGTTGGGGGTGCTGCGGGGGCCCAGTACTTC.